The clone carrying this T cell receptor (beta chain) has only one observation. What it binds is unknown. The junction departs from the called germline gene at one end, perhaps through a read error. The data originate from a study of T cells after yellow fever vaccination. Study-level points and caveats: Once the booster was given, most primary-vaccination clones reappeared, at just under 98% for CD4 and roughly 90% for CD8. Peaking faster, on day 5 versus 15, the secondary response was nonetheless weaker.

This CDR3 comprises 15 residues. In germline, CDR1 is SGHTA, CDR2 FQGTGA. One entry per CDR3 protein, called by TCRdb with MiXCR from the 5' RACE reads. In the table there are hundreds of thousands of distinct CDR3 sequences, roughly a sixth of which are singletons. The rearrangement uses TRBV7-3 and TRBJ2-1, with D tentatively TRBD2 (8 bases). The sample was PBMCs, taken about 5 days after the first yellow fever vaccination. This receptor was identified in a man aged 18 to 30 who received the YFV17D yellow fever vaccine. The CDR3 sequence: CACRGGGGPLNEQFF. The DNA for the CDR3 is TGTGCCTGCAGGGGGGGCGGGGGGCCGCTCAATGAGCAGTTCTTC.